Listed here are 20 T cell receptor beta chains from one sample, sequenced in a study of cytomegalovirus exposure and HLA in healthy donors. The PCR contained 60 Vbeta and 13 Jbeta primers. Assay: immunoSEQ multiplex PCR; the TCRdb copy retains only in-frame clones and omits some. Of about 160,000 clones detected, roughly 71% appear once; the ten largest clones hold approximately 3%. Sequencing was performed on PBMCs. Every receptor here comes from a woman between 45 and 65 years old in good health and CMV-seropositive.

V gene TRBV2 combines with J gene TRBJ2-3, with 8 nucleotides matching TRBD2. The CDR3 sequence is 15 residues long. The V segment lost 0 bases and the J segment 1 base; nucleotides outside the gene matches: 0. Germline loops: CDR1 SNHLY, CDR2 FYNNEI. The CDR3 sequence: CASSEAAGGTDTQYF. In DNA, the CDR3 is TGTGCCAGCAGTGAAGCAGCGGGGGGCACAGATACGCAGTATTTT.

The CDR3 is CASNVSGTVVDTIYF. CDR3 nucleotide sequence: TGTGCCAGCAACGTTAGTGGGACAGTAGTTGACACCATATATTTT. The chain joins TRBV9 to TRBJ1-3; 7 bases fit TRBD1. CDR1 is SGDLS and CDR2 is YYNGEE in the germline V gene. This CDR3 is built from 15 residues. V lost 6 bases to trimming and J lost 8 bases; unmatched junction nucleotides: 14.

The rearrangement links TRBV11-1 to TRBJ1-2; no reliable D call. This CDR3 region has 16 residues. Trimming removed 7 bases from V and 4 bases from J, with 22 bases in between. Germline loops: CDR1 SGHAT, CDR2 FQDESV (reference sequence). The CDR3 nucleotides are TGTGCCAGCACCTCAAAGAGAAGGGAGAAGAGCTATGGCTACACCTTC. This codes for CASTSKRREKSYGYTF.

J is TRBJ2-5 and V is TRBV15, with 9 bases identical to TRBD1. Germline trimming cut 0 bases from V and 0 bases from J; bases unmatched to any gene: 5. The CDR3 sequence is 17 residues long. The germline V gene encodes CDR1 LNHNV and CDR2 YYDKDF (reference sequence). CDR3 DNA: TGTGCCACCAGCAGAGATATGACAGGGGGGGACCAAGAGACCCAGTACTTC. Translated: CATSRDMTGGDQETQYF. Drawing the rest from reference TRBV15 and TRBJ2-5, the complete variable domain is DAMVIQNPRYQVTQFGKPVTLSCSQTLNHNVMYWYQQKSSQAPKLLFHYYDKDFNNEADTPDNFQSRRPNTSFCFLDIRSPGLGDTAMYLCATSRDMTGGDQETQYFGPGTRLLVL.

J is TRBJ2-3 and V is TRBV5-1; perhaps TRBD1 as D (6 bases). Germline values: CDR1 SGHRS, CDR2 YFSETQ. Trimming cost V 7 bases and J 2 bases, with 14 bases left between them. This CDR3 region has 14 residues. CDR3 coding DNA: TGCGCCAGCGGATTCCGGGACATCACAGATACGCAGTATTTT. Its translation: CASGFRDITDTQYF.

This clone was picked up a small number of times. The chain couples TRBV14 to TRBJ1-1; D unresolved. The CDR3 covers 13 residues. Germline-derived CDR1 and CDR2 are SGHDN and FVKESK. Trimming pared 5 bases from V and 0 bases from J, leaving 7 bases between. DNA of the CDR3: TGTGCCAGCAGCTCCACAATGAACACTGAAGCTTTCTTT. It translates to CASSSTMNTEAFF.

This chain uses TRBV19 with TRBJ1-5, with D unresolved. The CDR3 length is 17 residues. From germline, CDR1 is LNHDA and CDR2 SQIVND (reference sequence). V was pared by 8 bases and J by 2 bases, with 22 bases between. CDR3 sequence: CASATTQNVMGNQPQHF. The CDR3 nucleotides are TGTGCCAGTGCAACAACCCAGAACGTTATGGGCAATCAGCCCCAGCATTTT.

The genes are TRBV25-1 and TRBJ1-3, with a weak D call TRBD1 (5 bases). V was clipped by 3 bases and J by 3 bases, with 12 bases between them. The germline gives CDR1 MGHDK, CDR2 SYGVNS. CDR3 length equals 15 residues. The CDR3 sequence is CASSDHGTGGNTIYF. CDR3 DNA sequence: TGTGCCAGCAGTGATCACGGGACTGGTGGAAACACCATATATTTT.

The CDR3 DNA reads TGTGCCAGCAGCACGGGACAGGCCAATCAGCCCCAGCATTTT. This translates into CASSTGQANQPQHF. The gene calls are TRBV5-4 and TRBJ1-5; 8 positions match TRBD1. V shed 4 bases and J 3 bases; nucleotides not matched to a gene: 3. CDR3 length: 14 amino acids. The germline V gene has CDR1 SGHNT and CDR2 YYREEE (reference sequence). The variable domain in full, with the rest retrieved from reference TRBV5-4 and TRBJ1-5, is ETGVTQSPTHLIKTRGQQVTLRCSSQSGHNTVSWYQQALGQGPQFIFQYYREEENGRGNFPPRFSGLQFPNYSSELNVNALELDDSALYLCASSTGQANQPQHFGDGTRLSIL.

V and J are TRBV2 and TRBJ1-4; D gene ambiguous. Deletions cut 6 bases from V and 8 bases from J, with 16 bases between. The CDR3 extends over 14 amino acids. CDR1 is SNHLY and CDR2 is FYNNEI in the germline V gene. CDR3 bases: TGTGCCAGCAGGGCGGACTTCGTAAAAGAAAAACTGTTTTTT. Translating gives CASRADFVKEKLFF.

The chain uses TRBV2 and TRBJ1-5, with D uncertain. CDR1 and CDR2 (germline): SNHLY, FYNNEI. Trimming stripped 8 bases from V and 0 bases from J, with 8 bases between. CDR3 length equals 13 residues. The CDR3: CASGRGSNQPQHF. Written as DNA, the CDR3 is TGTGCCAGCGGTCGGGGTAGCAATCAGCCCCAGCATTTT. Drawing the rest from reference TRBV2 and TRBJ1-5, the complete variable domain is EPEVTQTPSHQVTQMGQEVILRCVPISNHLYFYWYRQILGQKVEFLVSFYNNEISEKSEIFDDQFSVERPDGSNFTLKIRSTKLEDSAMYFCASGRGSNQPQHFGDGTRLSIL.

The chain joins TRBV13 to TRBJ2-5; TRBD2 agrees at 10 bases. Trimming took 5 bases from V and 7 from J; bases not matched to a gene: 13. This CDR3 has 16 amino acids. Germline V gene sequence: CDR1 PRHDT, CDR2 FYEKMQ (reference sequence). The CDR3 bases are TGTGCCAGCAGCGGCCGGAAGCGGGGGGGCGTTGGGACCCAGTACTTC. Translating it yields CASSGRKRGGVGTQYF.

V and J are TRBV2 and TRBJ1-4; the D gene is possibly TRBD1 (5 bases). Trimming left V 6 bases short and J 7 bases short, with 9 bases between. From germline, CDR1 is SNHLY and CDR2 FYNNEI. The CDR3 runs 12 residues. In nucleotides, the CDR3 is TGTGCCAGCAGCAGGGTTGGTGAAAAACTGTTTTTT. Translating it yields CASSRVGEKLFF.

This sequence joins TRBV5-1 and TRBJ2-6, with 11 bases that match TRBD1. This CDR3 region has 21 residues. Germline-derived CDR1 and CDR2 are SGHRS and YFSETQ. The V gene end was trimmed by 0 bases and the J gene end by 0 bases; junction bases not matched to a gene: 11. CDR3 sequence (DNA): TGCGCCAGCAGCTTGGGGACAGGGGGCAGCCGGCAAGGCTCTGGGGCCAACGTCCTGACTTTC. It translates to CASSLGTGGSRQGSGANVLTF.

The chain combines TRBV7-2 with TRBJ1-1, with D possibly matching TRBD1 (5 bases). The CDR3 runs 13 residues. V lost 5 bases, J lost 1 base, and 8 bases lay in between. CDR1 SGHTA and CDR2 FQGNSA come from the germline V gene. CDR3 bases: TGTGCCAGCAGCAACCAGGGGAACACTGAAGCTTTCTTT. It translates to CASSNQGNTEAFF.

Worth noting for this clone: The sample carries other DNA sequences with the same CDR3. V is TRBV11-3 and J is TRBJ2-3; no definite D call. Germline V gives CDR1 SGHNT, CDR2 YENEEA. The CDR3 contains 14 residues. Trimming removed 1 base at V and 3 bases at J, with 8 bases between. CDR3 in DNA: TGTGCCAGCAGCTTAGGTAGTGGTACAGATACGCAGTATTTT. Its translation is CASSLGSGTDTQYF. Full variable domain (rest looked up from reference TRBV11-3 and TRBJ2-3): EAGVVQSPRYKIIEKKQPVAFWCNPISGHNTLYWYLQNLGQGPELLIRYENEEAVDDSQLPKDRFSAERLKGVDSTLKIQPAELGDSAVYLCASSLGSGTDTQYFGPGTRLTVL.

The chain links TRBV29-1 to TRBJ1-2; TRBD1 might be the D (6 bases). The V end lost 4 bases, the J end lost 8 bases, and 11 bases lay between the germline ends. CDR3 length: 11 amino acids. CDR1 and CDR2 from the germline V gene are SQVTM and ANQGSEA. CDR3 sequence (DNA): TGCAGCGTTGTAGACAGGATCGGCTACACCTTC. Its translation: CSVVDRIGYTF.

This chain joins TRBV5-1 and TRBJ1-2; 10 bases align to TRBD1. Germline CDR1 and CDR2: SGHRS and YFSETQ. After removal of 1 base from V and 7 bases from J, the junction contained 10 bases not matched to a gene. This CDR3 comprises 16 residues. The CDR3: CASSLTGQGVSGGYTF. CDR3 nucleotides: TGCGCCAGCAGCTTGACCGGACAGGGGGTTTCGGGTGGCTACACCTTC. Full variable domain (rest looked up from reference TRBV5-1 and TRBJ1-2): KAGVTQTPRYLIKTRGQQVTLSCSPISGHRSVSWYQQTPGQGLQFLFEYFSETQRNKGNFPGRFSGRQFSNSRSEMNVSTLELGDSALYLCASSLTGQGVSGGYTFGSGTRLTVV.

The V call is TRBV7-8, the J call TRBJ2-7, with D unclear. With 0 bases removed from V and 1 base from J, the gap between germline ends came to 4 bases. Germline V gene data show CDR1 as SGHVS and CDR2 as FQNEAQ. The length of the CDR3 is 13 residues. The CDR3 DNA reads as TGTGCCAGCAGCTTAGCCGGGTCCTACGAGCAGTACTTC. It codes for CASSLAGSYEQYF.

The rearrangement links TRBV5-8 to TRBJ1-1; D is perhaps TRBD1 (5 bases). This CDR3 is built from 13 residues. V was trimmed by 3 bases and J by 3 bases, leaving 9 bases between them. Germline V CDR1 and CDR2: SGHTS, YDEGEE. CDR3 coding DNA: TGTGCCAGCAGCTGGGGGGGGGACACTGAAGCTTTCTTT. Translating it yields CASSWGGDTEAFF.